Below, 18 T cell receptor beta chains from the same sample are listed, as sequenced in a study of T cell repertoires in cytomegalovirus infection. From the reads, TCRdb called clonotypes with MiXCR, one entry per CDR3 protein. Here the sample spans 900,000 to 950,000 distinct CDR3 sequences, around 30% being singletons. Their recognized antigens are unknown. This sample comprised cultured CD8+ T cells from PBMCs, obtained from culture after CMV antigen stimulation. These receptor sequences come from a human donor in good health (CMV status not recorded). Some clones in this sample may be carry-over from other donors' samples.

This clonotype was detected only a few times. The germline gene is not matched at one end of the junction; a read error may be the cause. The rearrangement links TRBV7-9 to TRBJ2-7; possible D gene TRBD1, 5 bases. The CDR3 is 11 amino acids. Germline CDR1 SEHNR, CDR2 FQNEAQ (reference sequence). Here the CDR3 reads CASSSGDSINF. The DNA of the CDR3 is TGTGCCAGCAGCTCCGGAGACAGCATCAACTTC.

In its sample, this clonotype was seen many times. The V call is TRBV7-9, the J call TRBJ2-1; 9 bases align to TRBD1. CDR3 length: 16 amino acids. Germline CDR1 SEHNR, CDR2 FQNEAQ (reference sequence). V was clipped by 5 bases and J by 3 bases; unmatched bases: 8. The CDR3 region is CASSNTGTGSYNEQFF. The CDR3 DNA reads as TGTGCCAGCAGCAACACCGGGACAGGGAGCTACAATGAGCAGTTCTTC.

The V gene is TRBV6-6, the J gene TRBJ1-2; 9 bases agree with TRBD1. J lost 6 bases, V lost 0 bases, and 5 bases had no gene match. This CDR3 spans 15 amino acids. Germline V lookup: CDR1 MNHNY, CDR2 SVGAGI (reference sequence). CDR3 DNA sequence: TGTGCCAGCAGTTACTCGATTCGACAGGGGGATGGCTACACCTTC. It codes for CASSYSIRQGDGYTF.

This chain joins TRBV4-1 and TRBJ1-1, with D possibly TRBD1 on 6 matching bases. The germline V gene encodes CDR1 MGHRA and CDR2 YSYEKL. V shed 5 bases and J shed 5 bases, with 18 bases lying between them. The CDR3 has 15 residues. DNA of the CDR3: TGCGCCAGCAGCGGGGGGGGCGCTGGATATACTGAAGCTTTCTTT. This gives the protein CASSGGGAGYTEAFF.

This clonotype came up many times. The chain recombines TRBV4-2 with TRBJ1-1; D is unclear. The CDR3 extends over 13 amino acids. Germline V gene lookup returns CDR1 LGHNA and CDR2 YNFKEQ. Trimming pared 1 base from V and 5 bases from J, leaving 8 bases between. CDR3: CASSQGVRTEAFF. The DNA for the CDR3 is TGTGCCAGCAGCCAAGGCGTGAGGACTGAAGCTTTCTTT.

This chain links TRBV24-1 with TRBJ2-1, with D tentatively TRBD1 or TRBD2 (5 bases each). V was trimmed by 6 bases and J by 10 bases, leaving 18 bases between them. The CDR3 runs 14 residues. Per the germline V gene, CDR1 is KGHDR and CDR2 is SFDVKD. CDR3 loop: CATSSMGRKIEQFF. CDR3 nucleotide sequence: TGTGCCACCAGTTCTATGGGACGGAAGATAGAGCAGTTCTTC.

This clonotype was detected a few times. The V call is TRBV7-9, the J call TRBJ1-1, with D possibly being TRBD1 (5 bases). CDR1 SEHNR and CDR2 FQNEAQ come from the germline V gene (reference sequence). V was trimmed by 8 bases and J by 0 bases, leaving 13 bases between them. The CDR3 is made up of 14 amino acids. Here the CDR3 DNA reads TGTGCCAGCGTAGGAGGGGTCATGAACACTGAAGCTTTCTTT. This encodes CASVGGVMNTEAFF.

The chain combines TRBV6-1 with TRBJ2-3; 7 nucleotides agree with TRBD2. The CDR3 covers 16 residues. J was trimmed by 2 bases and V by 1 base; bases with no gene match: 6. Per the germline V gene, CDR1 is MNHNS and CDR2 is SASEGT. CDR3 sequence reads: CASSEEGRAYTDTQYF. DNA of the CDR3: TGTGCCAGCAGTGAAGAGGGGAGGGCTTACACAGATACGCAGTATTTT.

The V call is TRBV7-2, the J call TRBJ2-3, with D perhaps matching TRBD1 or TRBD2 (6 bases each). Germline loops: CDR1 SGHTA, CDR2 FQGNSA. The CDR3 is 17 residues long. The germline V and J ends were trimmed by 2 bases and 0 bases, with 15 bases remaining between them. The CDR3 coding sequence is TGTGCCAGCAGCTTAATAAGGGGGGTACTTAGCACAGATACGCAGTATTTT. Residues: CASSLIRGVLSTDTQYF.

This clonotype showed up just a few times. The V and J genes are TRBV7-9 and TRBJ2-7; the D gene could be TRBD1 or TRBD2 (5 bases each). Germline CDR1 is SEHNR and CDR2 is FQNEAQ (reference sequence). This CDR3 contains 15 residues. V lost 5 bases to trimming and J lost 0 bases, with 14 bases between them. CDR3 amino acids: CASSPPGLSSYEQYF. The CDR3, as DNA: TGTGCCAGCAGCCCCCCGGGGCTAAGCTCCTACGAGCAGTACTTC.

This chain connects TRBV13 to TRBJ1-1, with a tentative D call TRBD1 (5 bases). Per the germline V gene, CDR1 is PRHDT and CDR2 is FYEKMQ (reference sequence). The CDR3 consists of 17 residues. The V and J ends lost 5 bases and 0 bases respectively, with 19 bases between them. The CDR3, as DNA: TGTGCCAGCAGCCAAGGGGACGGACACCTCTTGAACACTGAAGCTTTCTTT. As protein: CASSQGDGHLLNTEAFF.

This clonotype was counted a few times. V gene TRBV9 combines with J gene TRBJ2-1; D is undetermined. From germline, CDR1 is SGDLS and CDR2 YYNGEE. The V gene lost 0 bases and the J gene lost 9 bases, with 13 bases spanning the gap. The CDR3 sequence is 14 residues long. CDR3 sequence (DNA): TGTGCCAGCAGCGTAGTCAGCGCCAAGGGTGAGCAGTTCTTC. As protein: CASSVVSAKGEQFF.

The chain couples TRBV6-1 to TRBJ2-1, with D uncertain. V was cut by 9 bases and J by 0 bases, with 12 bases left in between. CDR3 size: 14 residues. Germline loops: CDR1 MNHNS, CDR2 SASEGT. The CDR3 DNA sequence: TGTGCCAGTGATTCCCTCTACTCCTACAATGAGCAGTTCTTC. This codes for CASDSLYSYNEQFF.

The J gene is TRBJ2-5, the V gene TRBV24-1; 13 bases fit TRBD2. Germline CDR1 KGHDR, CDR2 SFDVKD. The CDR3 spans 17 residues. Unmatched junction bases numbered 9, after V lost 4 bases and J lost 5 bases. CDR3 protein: CATSDNKLAGGTETQYF. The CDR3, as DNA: TGTGCCACCAGTGACAATAAACTAGCGGGGGGGACGGAGACCCAGTACTTC.

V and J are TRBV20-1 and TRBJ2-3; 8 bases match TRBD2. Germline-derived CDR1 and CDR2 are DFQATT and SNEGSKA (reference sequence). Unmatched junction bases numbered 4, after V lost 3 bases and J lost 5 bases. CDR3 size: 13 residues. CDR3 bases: TGCAGTGCTAGCGGGGGGGCGAAAGATACGCAGTATTTT. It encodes CSASGGAKDTQYF.

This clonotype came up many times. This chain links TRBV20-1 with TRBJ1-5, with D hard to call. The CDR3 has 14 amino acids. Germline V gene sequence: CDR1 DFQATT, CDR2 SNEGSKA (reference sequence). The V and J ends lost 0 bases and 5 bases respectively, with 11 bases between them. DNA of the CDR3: TGCAGTGCTAGAGAGGACCTTGGCGATCAGCCCCAGCATTTT. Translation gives CSAREDLGDQPQHF.

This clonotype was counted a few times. CDR3 bases: TGTGCCATCGACCCAACAGGGATAAAACACAATGAGCAGTTCTTC. This gives the protein CAIDPTGIKHNEQFF. The chain recombines TRBV10-3 with TRBJ2-1, with D possibly being TRBD1 (6 bases). The CDR3 covers 15 residues. V was pared by 8 bases and J by 5 bases, with 19 bases between. Germline V gives CDR1 ENHRY, CDR2 SYGVKD.

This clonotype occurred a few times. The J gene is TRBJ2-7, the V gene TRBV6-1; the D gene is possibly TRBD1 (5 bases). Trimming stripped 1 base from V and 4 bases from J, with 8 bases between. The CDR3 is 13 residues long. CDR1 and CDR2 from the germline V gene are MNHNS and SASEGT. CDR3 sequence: CASSEGKGYEQYV. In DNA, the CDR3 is TGTGCCAGCAGTGAAGGGAAGGGGTACGAGCAGTACGTC.